These 23 T cell receptor beta chains came from one sample sequenced in a study of T cells in Graves' hyperthyroidism and ophthalmopathy. Amplified TCR beta CDR3 regions derived from RNA transcripts. TCR CDR3 regions were first amplified by RT-PCR with HTBI primers. TCRdb independently ran MiXCR on the multiplex PCR reads; one entry per CDR3 protein. This table has 300,000 to 450,000 distinct CDR3 sequences, roughly 13% appearing once. Sample: blood. These receptors came from an older woman with Graves' hyperthyroidism.

This clonotype was seen at least ten times. The chain is built from TRBV11-2 and TRBJ2-1, with 9 bases aligning to TRBD1. The CDR3 extends over 12 amino acids. With 6 bases clipped from V and 8 bases from J, the junction kept 2 bases outside the gene matches. Germline V CDR1 and CDR2: SGHAT, FQNNGV. The chain's CDR3 is CASRRTGDEQFF. Written as DNA, the CDR3 is TGTGCCAGCAGAAGGACAGGGGATGAGCAGTTCTTC.

There are many counts of this clonotype. The CDR3 is CSASSGRGTDTQYF. CDR3 bases: TGCAGTGCTAGTAGCGGGAGAGGCACAGATACGCAGTATTTT. The chain combines TRBV20-1 with TRBJ2-3; 9 bases are a match to TRBD2. This CDR3 spans 14 amino acids. J was trimmed by 1 base and V by 3 bases; bases with no gene match: 2. The germline V gene has CDR1 DFQATT and CDR2 SNEGSKA (reference sequence).

This clonotype was found many times. The chain employs TRBV30 and TRBJ2-3; 9 bases line up with TRBD2. Germline CDR1 reads GTSNPN; CDR2 reads SVGIG (reference sequence). There are 14 residues in the CDR3. Trimming took 0 bases from V and 3 from J; bases not matched to a gene: 1. The CDR3 DNA reads TGTGCCTGGAGTGTGCTAGCGGGAACAGATACGCAGTATTTT. The encoded protein is CAWSVLAGTDTQYF.

This clonotype was counted at least ten times. The chain links TRBV15 to TRBJ2-3; no clear D gene. Per germline, CDR1 LNHNV and CDR2 YYDKDF (reference sequence). Trimming stripped 6 bases from V and 2 bases from J, with 12 bases between. This CDR3 has 14 amino acids. The CDR3 sequence is CATRAVNPTDTQYF. CDR3 bases: TGTGCCACCAGGGCAGTGAATCCCACAGATACGCAGTATTTT. Filled out from reference TRBV15 and TRBJ2-3, the complete variable domain reads DAMVIQNPRYQVTQFGKPVTLSCSQTLNHNVMYWYQQKSSQAPKLLFHYYDKDFNNEADTPDNFQSRRPNTSFCFLDIRSPGLGDTAMYLCATRAVNPTDTQYFGPGTRLTVL.

The V gene is TRBV19, the J gene TRBJ2-1; 8 bases fit TRBD2. CDR3 length equals 17 residues. Germline V lookup: CDR1 LNHDA, CDR2 SQIVND (reference sequence). V was clipped by 3 bases and J by 1 base; unmatched bases: 8. For the CDR3, the DNA is TGTGCCAGTAGTATTATGTCGGGGGGGAATTCCTACAATGAGCAGTTCTTC. It codes for CASSIMSGGNSYNEQFF.

This clonotype was detected a few times. The chain recombines TRBV7-9 with TRBJ2-2; D gene ambiguous. This CDR3 has 14 residues. V was clipped by 5 bases and J by 6 bases, with 13 bases between them. The V gene's germline CDR1 is SEHNR and CDR2 FQNEAQ (reference sequence). This chain's CDR3 is CASSHEPRSGELFF. The DNA of the CDR3 is TGTGCCAGCAGCCACGAACCCCGATCCGGGGAGCTGTTTTTT.

The chain couples TRBV4-1 to TRBJ1-1, with D possibly matching TRBD1 (6 bases). Germline V gene lookup returns CDR1 MGHRA and CDR2 YSYEKL. The CDR3 totals 15 residues. The V end was cut by 2 bases, the J end by 1 base, with 11 bases between. The CDR3 loop is CASSQRRGGNTEAFF. In DNA form, the CDR3 reads TGCGCCAGCAGCCAAAGAAGGGGGGGGAACACTGAAGCTTTCTTT.

This clonotype appeared many times. The chain uses TRBV5-1 and TRBJ2-5; TRBD2 matches 12 bases. Germline CDR1 SGHRS, CDR2 YFSETQ. This CDR3 comprises 17 residues. J gave up 1 base and V 4 bases, and 8 bases lay outside the gene matches. The CDR3 sequence is CASSVVPGLAGQETQYF. CDR3 coding DNA: TGCGCCAGCAGCGTGGTCCCGGGACTAGCGGGCCAAGAGACCCAGTACTTC.

This clonotype came up a few times. A single base separates this from a much larger clone, so it may be a read error. CDR3 in DNA: TGTGCCTGGAGTCAGAAGCCCATGAACACTGAAGCTTTCTTT. Protein: CAWSQKPMNTEAFF. This rearrangement joins TRBV30 to TRBJ1-1, with D uncertain. Germline values: CDR1 GTSNPN, CDR2 SVGIG (reference sequence). CDR3 size: 14 residues. V was clipped by 2 bases and J by 0 bases, with 10 bases between them.

In its sample, this clonotype was seen many times. V gene TRBV29-1 combines with J gene TRBJ2-1; D unresolved. The V and J ends lost 3 bases and 4 bases respectively, with 13 bases between them. Germline-derived CDR1 and CDR2 are SQVTM and ANQGSEA. The CDR3 covers 14 residues. CDR3 protein: CSVETPFGYNEQFF. The CDR3 DNA follows: TGCAGCGTTGAGACCCCGTTCGGATACAATGAGCAGTTCTTC.

This rearrangement joins TRBV25-1 to TRBJ1-3; D gene uncertain. With 3 bases removed from V and 4 bases from J, the gap between germline ends came to 10 bases. Germline V lookup: CDR1 MGHDK, CDR2 SYGVNS. This CDR3 is 14 amino acids long. The CDR3 region is CASSEGISGNTIYF. The CDR3 DNA reads as TGTGCCAGCAGTGAGGGCATATCAGGAAACACCATATATTTT.

Ten or more counts support this clonotype. This chain uses TRBV12-3 or TRBV12-4 with TRBJ2-7; the D call may be TRBD1 or TRBD2 (5 bases each). The CDR3 consists of 13 residues. The germline V and J ends were trimmed by 6 bases and 0 bases, with 9 bases remaining between them. The CDR3: CASRGRASYEQYF. CDR3 nucleotides: TGTGCCAGCAGGGGACGGGCCTCCTACGAGCAGTACTTC.

This sequence joins TRBV5-4 and TRBJ2-5, with 13 nucleotides matching TRBD2. V lost 0 bases, J lost 1 base, and 3 bases stayed unmatched. This CDR3 region has 17 residues. Germline V CDR1 and CDR2: SGHNT, YYREEE (reference sequence). CDR3 in DNA: TGTGCCAGCAGCTTGGGACTAGCGGGAGGAACCCAAGAGACCCAGTACTTC. Encoded protein: CASSLGLAGGTQETQYF.

CDR3 sequence: CASSRTGLAGASYNEQFF. The CDR3 coding sequence is TGTGCCAGCTCCCGAACGGGACTAGCGGGGGCCTCCTACAATGAGCAGTTCTTC. The chain uses TRBV19 and TRBJ2-1; 14 positions agree with TRBD2. The CDR3 is 18 residues long. CDR1 is LNHDA, CDR2 SQIVND, per germline (reference sequence). V was pared by 9 bases and J by 0 bases, with 10 bases of the junction left unmatched. Looking up the rest from reference TRBV19 and TRBJ2-1 gives the full variable domain: DGGITQSPKYLFRKEGQNVTLSCEQNLNHDAMYWYRQDPGQGLRLIYYSQIVNDFQKGDIAEGYSVSREKKESFPLTVTSAQKNPTAFYLCASSRTGLAGASYNEQFFGPGTRLTVL.

The chain combines TRBV3-1 with TRBJ2-1; D might be TRBD2 (5 bases). The CDR3 contains 16 residues. Germline V gene sequence: CDR1 LGHDT, CDR2 YNNKEL (reference sequence). Trimming removed 4 bases at V and 0 bases at J, with 13 bases between. The CDR3 region is CASSPRPGSSYNEQFF. As DNA, the CDR3 is TGTGCCAGCAGCCCCCGACCGGGAAGCTCCTACAATGAGCAGTTCTTC.

This clonotype was recorded at least ten times. The chain employs TRBV28 and TRBJ1-1; no clear D. Trimming took 6 bases from V and 9 from J, leaving 14 bases between them. CDR1 MDHEN and CDR2 SYDVKM come from the germline V gene. This CDR3 comprises 12 residues. The CDR3, as DNA: TGTGCCAGCAGGCCTGAGAGAACTAAAGCTTTCTTT. Translating gives CASRPERTKAFF.

This clonotype was counted at least ten times. The rearrangement links TRBV7-8 to TRBJ2-1; 9 bases align to TRBD2. The CDR3 is 15 amino acids. The V and J ends lost 5 bases and 9 bases, in that order; junction bases with no gene match: 11. Germline V gene data show CDR1 as SGHVS and CDR2 as FQNEAQ. CDR3 nucleotides: TGTGCCAGCAGCCCACGTAGCGGGAGATCGGGTGAGCAGTTCTTC. This sequence encodes CASSPRSGRSGEQFF.

This clonotype was seen at least ten times. The V call is TRBV3-1, the J call TRBJ1-2; no reliable D call. Germline CDR1 is LGHDT and CDR2 is YNNKEL (reference sequence). This CDR3 has 13 amino acids. The V gene lost 2 bases and the J gene lost 7 bases, with 11 bases spanning the gap. CDR3 nucleotides: TGTGCCAGCAGCCAAAACGATCGTCGTGGCTACACCTTC. Translation gives CASSQNDRRGYTF.

There are a few counts of this clonotype. V gene TRBV5-1 combines with J gene TRBJ2-7; D gene ambiguous. CDR1 is SGHRS and CDR2 is YFSETQ in the germline V gene. The V gene lost 0 bases and the J gene lost 4 bases, with 11 bases spanning the gap. CDR3 length: 14 amino acids. DNA of the CDR3: TGCGCCAGCAGCTTGGACGGCGACGATTACGAGCAGTACTTC. It specifies CASSLDGDDYEQYF.

This clonotype was recorded a few times. The chain recombines TRBV6-1 with TRBJ1-1; 7 nucleotides align to TRBD1. V lost 2 bases, J lost 3 bases, and 3 bases stayed unmatched. Germline V gene lookup returns CDR1 MNHNS and CDR2 SASEGT. The CDR3 extends over 14 amino acids. Here the CDR3 reads CASSETGADTEAFF. In nucleotides, the CDR3 is TGTGCCAGCAGTGAAACAGGGGCAGACACTGAAGCTTTCTTT.

The sample holds a few counts of this clonotype. The chain couples TRBV5-6 to TRBJ2-4; TRBD1 is a possible D gene (5 bases). Trimming removed 0 bases at V and 6 bases at J, with 7 bases between. Germline V gene sequence: CDR1 SGHDT, CDR2 YYEEEE. The CDR3 consists of 13 residues. The CDR3 loop is CASSLAGPNIQYF. The CDR3 DNA follows: TGTGCCAGCAGCTTGGCAGGGCCAAACATTCAGTACTTC.

Remarks on this clonotype: Since a much larger clone is just one base distant, this may be a read error. The gene calls are TRBV6-1 and TRBJ2-5, with 10 nucleotides matching TRBD2. CDR3 size: 13 residues. Germline loops: CDR1 MNHNS, CDR2 SASEGT. J was trimmed by 3 bases and V by 8 bases; bases with no gene match: 3. The DNA for the CDR3 is TGTGCCAGCGGAACTAGCGGGGAAGAGACCCAGTACTTC. Translation gives CASGTSGEETQYF.

Only a few counts were recorded for this clonotype. The chain joins TRBV7-9 to TRBJ1-2, with D perhaps TRBD1 (6 bases). CDR1 is SEHNR and CDR2 is FQNEAQ in the germline V gene (reference sequence). V lost 5 bases, J lost 0 bases, and 13 bases lay in between. CDR3 size: 15 residues. The CDR3 protein is CASSATTGPNYGYTF. The CDR3 bases are TGTGCCAGCAGCGCTACTACAGGGCCTAACTATGGCTACACCTTC.